These T cell receptor beta chains were read from a single sample in a study of OX40 agonist ivuxolimab in advanced cancers. Measured with immunoSEQ multiplex PCR; TCRdb has only the in-frame clones, and not every one. The table includes around 80,000 clones, roughly nine tenths detected once. This specimen consisted of CD4+ or CD8+ T cells sorted from blood, obtained in a trial of the OX40 agonist ivuxolimab. All receptors derive from an adult with an advanced solid tumor such as melanoma, head and neck, liver or kidney cancer. Each CDR3 is given with its conserved first and last residue. D genes are given only for firm matches. The size field is filled for only some rows; it gives once, few, many or a size class.

clone_size | j_call | d_call | v_call | cdr3_length | cdr3_nt | cdr3_aa
. | TRBJ2-7 | . | TRBV7-2 | 14 | TGTGCCAGCAGGATCCAGGACGGCCCCTACGAGCAGTACTTC | CASRIQDGPYEQYF
. | TRBJ1-4 | TRBD1 | TRBV5-1 | 16 | TGCGCCAGCAGCTTGGGATTCGGGACAGGGGATGAAAAACTGTTTTTT | CASSLGFGTGDEKLFF
once | TRBJ2-1 | . | TRBV7-6 | 18 | TGTGCCAGCAGCTTAGAGGGCACCATCCCTAGCTCCTACAATGAGCAGTTCTTC | CASSLEGTIPSSYNEQFF
. | TRBJ2-7 | TRBD1 | TRBV5-1 | 15 | TGCGCCAGCAGCTTGCGGACAGGGACTTCCTACGAGCAGTACTTC | CASSLRTGTSYEQYF
. | TRBJ1-2 | . | TRBV5-6 | 15 | TGTGCCAGCAGCTTGGCCGGCGGGGTCCTCTATGGCTACACCTTC | CASSLAGGVLYGYTF
. | TRBJ1-2 | . | TRBV19 | 13 | TGTGCCAGTAGTCCTACAGCTAACTATGGCTACACCTTC | CASSPTANYGYTF
. | TRBJ2-7 | . | TRBV13 | 13 | TGTGCCAGCAGCTTAAAGTCGCCCTACGAGCAGTACTTC | CASSLKSPYEQYF
. | TRBJ1-5 | . | TRBV7-8 | 14 | TGTGCCAGCAGCCCCACCGATGCCAATCAGCCCCAGCATTTT | CASSPTDANQPQHF
. | TRBJ1-2 | . | TRBV6-5 | 11 | TGTGCCAGCAGATACGAAGGTGGCTACACCTTC | CASRYEGGYTF
. | TRBJ2-5 | . | TRBV10-3 | 12 | TGTGCCATCGGCAACACCGGAGAGACCCAGTACTTC | CAIGNTGETQYF
once | TRBJ2-3 | . | TRBV7-2 | 13 | TGTGCCAGCAGCTTAAATCCGGGGAATACGCAGTATTTT | CASSLNPGNTQYF
. | TRBJ2-7 | . | TRBV11-2 | 12 | TGTGCCAGCAGCTTTGGGGGGTACGAGCAGTACTTC | CASSFGGYEQYF
once | TRBJ1-4 | . | TRBV30 | 15 | TGTGCCTGGAGTCCCCTCGCGGTTACGAGGGAAAAACTGTTTTTT | CAWSPLAVTREKLFF
. | TRBJ2-5 | . | TRBV19 | 13 | TGTGCCAGTAGTATTGGCAACCAAGAGACCCAGTACTTC | CASSIGNQETQYF
. | TRBJ2-2 | . | TRBV6-1 | 15 | TGTGCCAGCATGGGCACCGCAGGGTCGCACGGGGAGCTGTTTTTT | CASMGTAGSHGELFF
. | TRBJ2-3 | TRBD1 | TRBV9 | 15 | TGTGCCAGCAGCGTTGGGACAGGGGTGGGAGATACGCAGTATTTT | CASSVGTGVGDTQYF
. | TRBJ2-5 | . | TRBV5-1 | 11 | TGCGCCAGCAGCTTGGCTGAGACCCAGTACTTC | CASSLAETQYF
once | TRBJ2-1 | TRBD2 | TRBV10-3 | 16 | TGTGCCATCAGGGGGCCCTCGACTAGCGGATACAATGAGCAGTTCTTC | CAIRGPSTSGYNEQFF
. | TRBJ2-3 | TRBD2 | TRBV5-1 | 18 | TGCGCCAGCAGCTTGGCTAGCGGGGGGCTTTCTAGCACAGATACGCAGTATTTT | CASSLASGGLSSTDTQYF
. | TRBJ2-6 | . | TRBV4-1 | 19 | TGCGCCAGCAGCCAAGATCGTAGACAGAGATACTCTGGGGCCAACGTCCTGACTTTC | CASSQDRRQRYSGANVLTF
. | TRBJ2-2 | . | TRBV6-6 | 16 | TGTGCCAGCAGCAGAACGGGACTCACTAACACCGGGGAGCTGTTTTTT | CASSRTGLTNTGELFF
. | TRBJ1-1 | TRBD1 | TRBV30 | 15 | TGTGCCTGGAGTATACGAAGGGGGCGGAACACTGAAGCTTTCTTT | CAWSIRRGRNTEAFF
. | TRBJ2-7 | . | TRBV27 | 14 | TGTGCCAGCAGCGAGACAAGGGTTTCCTACGAGCAGTACTTC | CASSETRVSYEQYF
once | TRBJ1-5 | TRBD1 | TRBV27 | 17 | TGTGCCAGCAGTACGTCAGCCAGACAGGGGAGGAATCAGCCCCAGCATTTT | CASSTSARQGRNQPQHF
few | TRBJ1-1 | . | TRBV6-1 | 11 | TGTGCCAGCAGTGAAAGGCATGAAGCTTTCTTT | CASSERHEAFF
once | TRBJ1-2 | . | TRBV6-5 | 13 | TGTGCCAGCAGTTACTCGACGCGGTATGGCTACACCTTC | CASSYSTRYGYTF
. | TRBJ1-1 | TRBD1 | TRBV5-4 | 16 | TGTGCCAGCATTCCGACAGGGAGCCGCATGAACACTGAAGCTTTCTTT | CASIPTGSRMNTEAFF
. | TRBJ2-3 | . | TRBV7-2 | 12 | TGTGCCAGCAGCACGCCCCCAGGTACGCAGTATTTT | CASSTPPGTQYF
. | TRBJ2-7 | . | TRBV10-1 | 17 | TGCGCCAGCTTCTGGGTCCGCCTTTGGTGTGTCTCCTACGAGCAGTACTTC | CASFWVRLWCVSYEQYF
. | TRBJ2-3 | TRBD2 | TRBV19 | 14 | TGTGCCAGTAGTATAGGAAATGCGGGGGGCTCGCAGTATTTT | CASSIGNAGGSQYF
. | TRBJ1-2 | . | TRBV4-1 | 15 | TGCGCCAGCAGCCAAGGGGGGGTAGAGAGCTATGGCTACACCTTC | CASSQGGVESYGYTF
. | TRBJ2-1 | TRBD1 | TRBV18 | 16 | TGTGCCAGCTCACCACGGTTGCAGGGGGCTTACAATGAGCAGTTCTTC | CASSPRLQGAYNEQFF
. | TRBJ1-6 | . | TRBV30 | 16 | TGTGCCTGGAGAATTAGAAACCCTTATTGGGATTCACCCCTCCACTTT | CAWRIRNPYWDSPLHF
. | TRBJ1-2 | TRBD1 | TRBV5-4 | 13 | TGTGCCAGCAGAAAAGACAGGGTTTATGGCTACACCTTC | CASRKDRVYGYTF
. | TRBJ2-5 | TRBD1 | TRBV27 | 15 | TGTGCCAGCAGTTCCCTGACAGGGTACCAAGAGACCCAGTACTTC | CASSSLTGYQETQYF
. | TRBJ2-7 | . | TRBV29-1 | 15 | TGCAGCGTTGATGTGGGAGACCATTGGGGCTTCGAGCAGTACTTC | CSVDVGDHWGFEQYF
. | TRBJ2-2 | . | TRBV21-1 | 12 | TGTGCCAGCAGCAAAGAAGCCGGGGAGCTGTTTTTT | CASSKEAGELFF
. | TRBJ1-3 | . | TRBV5-1 | 16 | TGCGCCAGCAGCAGGGAGACAGGTGGCTCTGGAAACACCATATATTTT | CASSRETGGSGNTIYF
. | TRBJ2-3 | TRBD2 | TRBV4-1 | 13 | TGCGCCAGCAGGACTAGCGGCACAGATACGCAGTATTTT | CASRTSGTDTQYF
. | TRBJ2-7 | . | TRBV5-4 | 12 | TGTGCCAGCAGCTTGGAACGGCTCGAACAGTACTTC | CASSLERLEQYF
. | TRBJ2-1 | . | TRBV1 | 15 | TGCACCAGCAGCCCCTCGGGGGATTTTGTCAATGAGCAGTTCTTC | CTSSPSGDFVNEQFF
. | TRBJ1-4 | TRBD1 | TRBV19 | 16 | TGTGCCAGTAGTGCCGACCGGACAGGGGAAAATGAAAAACTGTTTTTT | CASSADRTGENEKLFF
. | TRBJ2-7 | TRBD1 | TRBV14 | 14 | TGTGCCAGCAGCTTCCGGGACAGATTCTACGAGCAGTACTTC | CASSFRDRFYEQYF
. | TRBJ2-2 | . | TRBV25-1 | 15 | TGTGCCAGCACTCCGGACAGAACGAACACCGGGGAGCTGTTTTTT | CASTPDRTNTGELFF
few | TRBJ1-5 | . | TRBV27 | 14 | TGTGCCAGCAGTAAGGGTGGGGGGGGACAGCCCCAGCATTTT | CASSKGGGGQPQHF
. | TRBJ2-1 | . | TRBV5-1 | 12 | TGCGCCAGCAGCTTGGGAGTAGCGCAACAGTTCTTC | CASSLGVAQQFF
. | TRBJ1-1 | TRBD1 | TRBV18 | 16 | TGTGCCAGCTCACCCAAAGAGGGACAGACGAACACTGAAGCTTTCTTT | CASSPKEGQTNTEAFF
. | TRBJ1-2 | . | TRBV19 | 12 | TGTGCCAGTAGAAGCGGACCCTATGGCTACACCTTC | CASRSGPYGYTF